This TCR beta chain comes out of a study of T cells expressing NK-cell markers. Regarding the study as a whole: Researchers report these clonotypes also headed the CD3+CD56-NKG2C+ fraction in a handful of donors.

With respect to this clonotype: What it binds is not known.

For each CDR3 protein, TCRdb gives one entry from its re-call of the 5' RACE reads, without DNA. In total, the table holds some 120,000 distinct CDR3 sequences. The CDR3 runs to 16 residues. Germline V CDR1 and CDR2: MNHEY, SMNVEV (reference sequence). This receptor was obtained from a woman aged 18 to 75 in good health. The sequencing input was blood T cells: a sorted CD56 or NKG2C T cell subset, CD4+ or CD8+ T cells, or bulk PBMC T cells (not recorded which). The chain couples TRBV27 to TRBJ2-5; TCRdb gives TRBD1 as the D gene, but with no DNA this cannot be confirmed. This CDR3 is CASSPLLGGQSETQYF.